This T cell receptor beta chain was observed in a study of blood T cell repertoires in COVID-19. Here immunoSEQ multiplex PCR was the method, and the copy in TCRdb shows in-frame clones only, minus some. The sample contains under 300,000 clones, roughly 84% of which appear only once. The receptor comes from a human donor with COVID-19, enrolled during active disease. The donor label of this sample is uncertain. Source material: peripheral blood.

CDR3 region: CASSINQATDTQYF. In DNA form, the CDR3 reads TGTGCCAGTAGTATAAACCAAGCCACAGATACGCAGTATTTT. The rearrangement joins TRBV19 to TRBJ2-3; D unresolved. The CDR3 runs 14 residues. Germline CDR1 LNHDA, CDR2 SQIVND (reference sequence). The germline V and J ends were trimmed by 2 bases and 2 bases, with 8 bases remaining between them.